The TCR beta chain under discussion was sequenced for a study of Tregs in tolerant kidney transplant recipients. V was clipped by 6 bases and J by 0 bases; unmatched bases: 14. This CDR3 contains 19 residues. Germline V gene lookup returns CDR1 SEHNR and CDR2 FQNEAQ (reference sequence). Assay: immunoSEQ multiplex PCR; the TCRdb copy retains only in-frame clones and omits some. The sample carries some 62,000 clones, 95% to 98% recorded once. Regulatory T cells were sorted from thawed PBMCs rested overnight at 37°C with 200 IU/ml IL-2. The chain carries TRBV7-9 and TRBJ1-5, with 10 positions matching TRBD1. The material sequenced was Tregs from blood, taken before the transplant. The clonotype originates from a human donor who received a combined kidney and bone marrow transplant. The CDR3 sequence: CASSKEYGTGAYSNQPQHF. Here the CDR3 DNA reads TGTGCCAGCAGTAAGGAGTACGGGACAGGGGCTTATAGCAATCAGCCCCAGCATTTT.